What follows are 23 T cell receptor beta chains derived from one specimen sequenced in a study of cytomegalovirus exposure and HLA in healthy donors. 60 Vbeta and 13 Jbeta primers were used in PCR. Libraries were prepared by immunoSEQ multiplex PCR; TCRdb keeps only in-frame clonotypes and omits some of them. The sample lists 150,000 to 200,000 clones; about 77% were seen once. The material sequenced was PBMCs. The source is a woman in her twenties or thirties in good health and CMV-seropositive.

A few counts support this clone. The J gene is TRBJ2-3, the V gene TRBV14, with D possibly being TRBD2 (5 bases). The V and J ends lost 2 bases and 0 bases respectively, with 12 bases between them. The CDR3 contains 16 residues. CDR1 and CDR2 (germline): SGHDN, FVKESK. CDR3 amino acids: CASSQLRRTSTDTQYF. CDR3 in DNA: TGTGCCAGCAGCCAATTGCGTCGGACTAGCACAGATACGCAGTATTTT.

The chain couples TRBV19 to TRBJ1-5; no reliable D call. The CDR3 consists of 15 residues. The V gene's germline CDR1 is LNHDA and CDR2 SQIVND (reference sequence). Trimming took off 9 bases at V and 0 bases at J, with 15 bases between the two ends. CDR3 loop: CASLPGLYSNQPQHF. The CDR3 region has the DNA TGTGCCAGCCTCCCAGGACTATATAGCAATCAGCCCCAGCATTTT.

The rearrangement joins TRBV7-9 to TRBJ1-4; the D gene is possibly TRBD1 (5 bases). The V end lost 8 bases, the J end lost 8 bases, and 15 bases lay between the germline ends. Germline values: CDR1 SEHNR, CDR2 FQNEAQ (reference sequence). The CDR3 runs to 13 residues. The CDR3 reads CASGRGENEKLFF. The DNA of the CDR3 is TGTGCCAGCGGGAGGGGAGAGAACGAAAAACTGTTTTTT.

This clone was seen a single time. The genes are TRBV6-4 and TRBJ1-1, with D tentatively TRBD1 (5 bases). This CDR3 contains 14 residues. CDR1 and CDR2 from the germline V gene are MRHNA and SNTAGT. V was clipped by 4 bases and J by 4 bases, with 13 bases between them. The CDR3 sequence is CASSVVPGGTEAFF. CDR3 nucleotide sequence: TGTGCCAGCAGTGTCGTCCCGGGGGGCACTGAAGCTTTCTTT.

The rearrangement joins TRBV5-1 to TRBJ2-2; unclear D gene. Germline V gene lookup returns CDR1 SGHRS and CDR2 YFSETQ. CDR3 length: 16 amino acids. Trimming left V 1 base short and J 4 bases short, with 14 bases between. The CDR3: CASSLRPPGGTGELFF. CDR3 DNA: TGCGCCAGCAGCTTGAGACCCCCCGGCGGCACCGGGGAGCTGTTTTTT.

This clone has just a few counts. The chain joins TRBV5-1 to TRBJ2-5; D may be TRBD1 (6 bases). V lost 0 bases and J lost 5, with 17 bases in between. Per the germline V gene, CDR1 is SGHRS and CDR2 is YFSETQ. The CDR3 contains 16 residues. The CDR3 protein is CASSLGQTGKAETQYF. The CDR3 DNA reads TGCGCCAGCAGCTTGGGCCAAACAGGGAAGGCCGAGACCCAGTACTTC. Combining the CDR3 with reference TRBV5-1 and TRBJ2-5 gives the whole variable domain KAGVTQTPRYLIKTRGQQVTLSCSPISGHRSVSWYQQTPGQGLQFLFEYFSETQRNKGNFPGRFSGRQFSNSRSEMNVSTLELGDSALYLCASSLGQTGKAETQYFGPGTRLLVL.

The rearrangement uses TRBV20-1 and TRBJ1-1; D is undetermined. V dropped 5 bases and J dropped 7 bases, with 11 bases sitting between them. The germline V gene has CDR1 DFQATT and CDR2 SNEGSKA (reference sequence). The CDR3 is 11 residues long. The CDR3 loop reads CSAYSLYEAFF. In DNA form, the CDR3 reads TGCAGTGCTTACAGCCTATATGAAGCTTTCTTT.

This chain connects TRBV5-6 to TRBJ1-1; D is undetermined. V lost 0 bases to trimming and J lost 2 bases, with 8 bases between them. Germline lookup yields CDR1 SGHDT and CDR2 YYEEEE. The CDR3 is made up of 14 amino acids. The CDR3 reads CASSLGASNTEAFF. DNA of the CDR3: TGTGCCAGCAGCTTGGGGGCCTCAAACACTGAAGCTTTCTTT.

The chain has TRBV27 and TRBJ1-5; weak D call: TRBD1 (5 bases). CDR1 is MNHEY, CDR2 SMNVEV, per germline (reference sequence). Trimming shortened V by 6 bases and J by 0 bases, and 15 bases separated the two germline ends. The CDR3 has 16 amino acids. CDR3 bases: TGTGCCAGCAGGCCCCTCGGGGGATATAGCAATCAGCCCCAGCATTTT. It encodes CASRPLGGYSNQPQHF.

The gene calls are TRBV5-1 and TRBJ2-3, with D unclear. CDR3 length equals 13 residues. Germline CDR1 is SGHRS and CDR2 is YFSETQ. Between the trimmed V and J ends, which lost 0 bases and 2 bases, there was a span of 4 bases. CDR3 in amino acids: CASSLVVTDTQYF. The CDR3 DNA follows: TGCGCCAGCAGCTTGGTAGTCACAGATACGCAGTATTTT.

V is TRBV6-4 and J is TRBJ2-3; D might be TRBD2 (7 bases). The CDR3 extends over 14 amino acids. Trimming shortened V by 6 bases and J by 6 bases, and 16 bases separated the two germline ends. CDR1 MRHNA and CDR2 SNTAGT come from the germline V gene. The DNA of the CDR3 is TGTGCCAGCAGGGACATAGGGGGGGCCGATACGCAGTATTTT. Its protein is CASRDIGGADTQYF.

This clone was observed a handful of times. The CDR3 is CASSEGAGGHYEQYF. The CDR3, as DNA: TGCGCCAGCAGCGAAGGAGCGGGGGGCCACTACGAGCAGTACTTC. V gene TRBV4-3 combines with J gene TRBJ2-7, with 9 bases that match TRBD2. Germline V gene sequence: CDR1 LGHNA, CDR2 YSLEER. The CDR3 runs to 15 residues. V trimming: 5 bases; J trimming: 3 bases; junction bases outside the gene matches: 8.

The V gene is TRBV19, the J gene TRBJ2-1, with 10 bases lining up with TRBD2. The CDR3 contains 15 residues. From germline, CDR1 is LNHDA and CDR2 SQIVND (reference sequence). The V and J ends lost 6 bases and 5 bases, in that order; junction bases with no gene match: 7. The chain's CDR3 is CASSLLAGMNNEQFF. CDR3 nucleotide sequence: TGTGCCAGTAGCCTACTAGCGGGAATGAACAATGAGCAGTTCTTC.

The V and J genes are TRBV2 and TRBJ2-7; the match to TRBD1 covers 11 bases. Per germline, CDR1 SNHLY and CDR2 FYNNEI. The CDR3 sequence is 16 residues long. Trimming cost V 6 bases and J 2 bases; bases outside gene matches: 9. CDR3 sequence (DNA): TGTGCCAGCAGCGAAAGAGGGGACAGGGGGACCTACGAGCAGTACTTC. The encoded protein is CASSERGDRGTYEQYF. The whole variable domain, remainder taken from reference TRBV2 and TRBJ2-7, is EPEVTQTPSHQVTQMGQEVILRCVPISNHLYFYWYRQILGQKVEFLVSFYNNEISEKSEIFDDQFSVERPDGSNFTLKIRSTKLEDSAMYFCASSERGDRGTYEQYFGPGTRLTVT.

The chain recombines TRBV7-6 with TRBJ1-6; the D gene is possibly TRBD1 (6 bases). This CDR3 has 15 amino acids. Trimming took 1 base from V and 9 from J, leaving 13 bases between them. CDR1 is SGHVS, CDR2 FNYEAQ, per germline. The CDR3 DNA reads as TGTGCCAGCAGCTTAGAAGCAGGGGCCTTTTCACCCCTCCACTTT. Its protein product is CASSLEAGAFSPLHF.

This clone turned up a few times. The chain recombines TRBV7-8 with TRBJ2-4; TRBD2 might be the D (7 bases). Between the trimmed V and J ends, which lost 5 bases and 2 bases, there was a span of 16 bases. The germline CDR1 and CDR2 sequences are SGHVS and FQNEAQ. The CDR3 consists of 16 residues. The CDR3, as DNA: TGTGCCAGCAGCCCTGTGGGGGGGGCTCCCAAAAACATTCAGTACTTC. Translation: CASSPVGGAPKNIQYF.

This clone was detected a few times. V usage is TRBV5-1 and J usage is TRBJ2-1; 9 positions match TRBD2. Germline trimming cut 1 base from V and 5 bases from J; bases unmatched to any gene: 10. Germline CDR1 reads SGHRS; CDR2 reads YFSETQ. The CDR3 sequence is 17 residues long. The DNA of the CDR3 is TGCGCCAGCAGCTTGTGGGGAGCGGGGGGATCCAACAATGAGCAGTTCTTC. It translates to CASSLWGAGGSNNEQFF.

This rearrangement joins TRBV29-1 to TRBJ1-2; D is unresolved. The CDR3 extends over 12 amino acids. Trimming removed 3 bases from V and 4 bases from J, with 9 bases in between. CDR1 SQVTM and CDR2 ANQGSEA come from the germline V gene. The CDR3 DNA follows: TGCAGCGTTGAGTGGCGGCTCTATGGCTACACCTTC. Protein: CSVEWRLYGYTF.

The CDR3 nucleotides read TGTGCCAGCAGTGCAAGACAGCTTCTGGAGCAGTACTTC. Protein: CASSARQLLEQYF. V usage is TRBV27 and J usage is TRBJ2-7, with a tentative D call TRBD1 (5 bases). V was clipped by 5 bases and J by 7 bases, with 15 bases between them. The CDR3 is 13 amino acids. Germline loops: CDR1 MNHEY, CDR2 SMNVEV (reference sequence).

V and J are TRBV6-6 and TRBJ2-7, with 10 bases that match TRBD1. V lost 2 bases and J lost 0; bases outside the gene matches: 4. The CDR3 totals 16 residues. Germline CDR1 reads MNHNY; CDR2 reads SVGAGI (reference sequence). The CDR3 loop is CASSYGQGGISYEQYF. CDR3 bases: TGTGCCAGCAGTTACGGACAGGGGGGGATCTCCTACGAGCAGTACTTC.

The gene calls are TRBV5-6 and TRBJ1-2; maybe TRBD1 (5 bases). This CDR3 has 16 residues. The V and J ends lost 0 bases and 4 bases respectively, with 16 bases between them. CDR1 SGHDT and CDR2 YYEEEE come from the germline V gene. The CDR3: CASSLGQGFSGYGYTF. DNA for the CDR3: TGTGCCAGCAGCTTGGGGCAGGGTTTCTCCGGCTATGGCTACACCTTC.

The V gene is TRBV7-9, the J gene TRBJ2-7; D remains unclear. V lost 3 bases to trimming and J lost 4 bases, with 4 bases between them. The germline V gene has CDR1 SEHNR and CDR2 FQNEAQ (reference sequence). The CDR3 sequence is 11 residues long. The CDR3: CASSFEYEQYF. CDR3 in DNA: TGTGCCAGCAGCTTCGAGTACGAGCAGTACTTC. The variable domain in full, completed from reference TRBV7-9 and TRBJ2-7, reads DTGVSQNPRHKITKRGQNVTFRCDPISEHNRLYWYRQTLGQGPEFLTYFQNEAQLEKSRLLSDRFSAERPKGSFSTLEIQRTEQGDSAMYLCASSFEYEQYFGPGTRLTVT.

The CDR3 coding sequence is TGTGCCAGCGGGATGGGACTGATGTATGGCTACACCTTC. As protein: CASGMGLMYGYTF. The chain combines TRBV19 with TRBJ1-2, with D possibly being TRBD1 (5 bases). Between the trimmed V and J ends, which lost 9 bases and 5 bases, there was a span of 16 bases. CDR1 and CDR2 (germline): LNHDA, SQIVND (reference sequence). The CDR3 length is 13 residues.